These 8 T cell receptor beta chains were all obtained from the same sample, sequenced in a study of blood T cell repertoires in COVID-19. Libraries were prepared by immunoSEQ multiplex PCR; TCRdb keeps only in-frame clonotypes and omits some of them. This table has some 150,000 clones, around 91% appearing once. Sequencing was carried out using peripheral blood. All receptors come from a woman aged 40 to 50 with acute or convalescent COVID-19.

V and J are TRBV28 and TRBJ2-3, with a possible D match to TRBD2 (7 bases). Looked up from germline, CDR1 is MDHEN and CDR2 is SYDVKM. V was pared by 3 bases and J by 3 bases, with 16 bases between. This CDR3 contains 16 residues. The CDR3 protein is CASSFWVGGRTDTQYF. The CDR3 bases are TGTGCCAGCAGTTTTTGGGTGGGGGGGCGGACAGATACGCAGTATTTT.

The chain joins TRBV18 to TRBJ2-3; 15 nucleotides line up with TRBD2. Per the germline V gene, CDR1 is KGHSH and CDR2 is LQKENI. The CDR3 covers 16 residues. Losses at the gene ends were 6 bases for V and 3 bases for J; bases not matched to a gene: 4. CDR3 coding DNA: TGTGCCAGCTCGCGGACTAGCGGGGGGGTGACAGATACGCAGTATTTT. Its protein is CASSRTSGGVTDTQYF.

This sequence joins TRBV19 and TRBJ2-3, with TRBD2 matching 14 bases. The CDR3 is 18 amino acids. The ends lost 6 bases at V and 6 bases at J; junction bases unmatched: 14. Germline V gives CDR1 LNHDA, CDR2 SQIVND (reference sequence). CDR3 protein: CASSYGLAGGPAIDTQYF. CDR3 nucleotide sequence: TGTGCCAGTAGCTACGGACTAGCGGGGGGCCCGGCGATTGATACGCAGTATTTT.

The V gene is TRBV13, the J gene TRBJ1-3; no clear D. V gave up 6 bases and J gave up 3 bases, with 12 bases separating them. The germline CDR1 and CDR2 sequences are PRHDT and FYEKMQ (reference sequence). The CDR3 spans 14 residues. The CDR3 DNA follows: TGTGCCAGCAGTTCGCGGGGAGATGGAAACACCATATATTTT. Its protein product is CASSSRGDGNTIYF.

The chain recombines TRBV28 with TRBJ2-3; 13 nucleotides agree with TRBD2. Germline CDR1 MDHEN, CDR2 SYDVKM. This CDR3 region has 16 residues. V gave up 6 bases and J gave up 2 bases; unmatched junction bases: 5. CDR3 DNA sequence: TGTGCCAGCAGCGGACTAGCGGGAGATTCCACAGATACGCAGTATTTT. Translated, it gives CASSGLAGDSTDTQYF.

This clone has only one observation. CDR3 in amino acids: CASSFSGGTYNEQFF. The CDR3 DNA sequence: TGTGCCAGCAGCTTTAGCGGGGGGACCTACAATGAGCAGTTCTTC. J is TRBJ2-1 and V is TRBV6-5; TRBD2 agrees at 10 bases. The CDR3 has 15 amino acids. The germline V gene has CDR1 MNHEY and CDR2 SVGAGI. The J segment lost 2 bases and the V segment lost 6 bases, leaving 4 bases of the junction unmatched.

CDR3 nucleotides: TGTGCCAGCAGCCCCATGACAGGTTGGGGGTTCGATACGCAGTATTTT. This codes for CASSPMTGWGFDTQYF. This sequence joins TRBV4-2 and TRBJ2-3; D may be TRBD1 (6 bases). CDR3 length: 16 residues. V lost 4 bases and J 6 bases, leaving 20 bases between the germline ends. Looked up from germline, CDR1 is LGHNA and CDR2 is YNFKEQ.

This clone was counted many times. The chain recombines TRBV6-4 with TRBJ1-4, with 8 bases that match TRBD1. This CDR3 region has 16 residues. Trimming took 3 bases from V and 3 from J; bases not matched to a gene: 6. Per germline, CDR1 MRHNA and CDR2 SNTAGT. For the CDR3, the DNA is TGTGCCAGCAGTGAGAAACCGGGACAGGCTAATGAAAAACTGTTTTTT. Translating gives CASSEKPGQANEKLFF.